This TCR beta chain was identified during a study of PD-1 blockade in classical Hodgkin lymphoma. The study, taken as a whole, reports: Although disease activity or prior therapy may be involved, causes of the repertoire differences remain undefined. According to reports, newly diagnosed patients had lower baseline TCR diversity than healthy donors, and relapsed/refractory patients had lower baseline TCR diversity still.

The sample's time point: newly diagnosed, previously untreated cHL patient sample. Purified CD4+ T cells were obtained from thawed PBMCs through magnetic negative selection. PBMCs representing newly diagnosed, untreated classical Hodgkin lymphoma functioned as the comparison. Repertoires were generated with immunoSEQ multiplex PCR, while TCRdb's copy carries only in-frame clones and drops some. The repertoire holds about 16,000 clones, with over 80% as singletons. With 8 bases removed from V and 1 base from J, the gap between germline ends came to 8 bases. The length of the CDR3 is 12 residues. Germline assignment: CDR1 KGHSH and CDR2 LQKENI. This clone appeared once. Its antigen is still unknown.

This sequence originates from a human donor with classical Hodgkin lymphoma. The sequenced sample consisted of CD4+ T cells from blood. J is TRBJ1-2 and V is TRBV18; D remains ambiguous. The CDR3 loop is CASTRGNYGYTF. CDR3 sequence (DNA): TGTGCCAGCACCCGGGGTAACTATGGCTACACCTTC.